These T cell receptor beta chains were read from a single sample in a study of cytotoxic CD8 clonotypes in ibrutinib-treated CLL. TCRdb's table, derived via immunoSEQ multiplex PCR, lists solely in-frame clones and lacks some. The data hold roughly 97,000 clones, with approximately 78% observed a single time. Sequencing used PBMCs, obtained after 12 months of ibrutinib treatment. The receptors originated from a human donor with chronic lymphocytic leukemia. Each CDR3 is given with its conserved first and last residue. The D gene is left open where the match is weak. Rows may omit the clone size; those that give it use once, few, many or a size class.

abundance | j_gene | d_gene | v_gene | CDR3aa | CDR3nt
NA | TRBJ2-5 | NA | TRBV5-1 | CASSLGTGLQETQYF | TGCGCCAGCAGCTTGGGAACAGGGCTACAAGAGACCCAGTACTTC
NA | TRBJ1-5 | NA | TRBV7-9 | CASSPGTVNSQPQHF | TGTGCCAGCAGCCCCGGGACGGTCAATAGTCAGCCCCAGCATTTT
NA | TRBJ2-1 | TRBD1 | TRBV7-3 | CASSLARDRGQNEQFF | TGTGCCAGCAGCTTAGCCCGGGACAGGGGGCAGAATGAGCAGTTCTTC
NA | TRBJ2-7 | TRBD1 | TRBV7-2 | CASSLGQRAEQYF | TGTGCCAGCAGCTTGGGACAGAGGGCCGAGCAGTACTTC
NA | TRBJ2-6 | NA | TRBV7-7 | CASSPGGGAAAGANVLTF | TGTGCTAGCAGCCCCGGTGGTGGAGCCGCAGCTGGGGCCAACGTCCTGACTTTC
NA | TRBJ2-1 | TRBD2 | TRBV7-9 | CASSAGTSVSSEQFF | TGTGCCAGCAGCGCTGGGACTAGCGTTTCTAGTGAGCAGTTCTTC
NA | TRBJ2-3 | TRBD2 | TRBV7-6 | CASSPSGGAPDTQYF | TGTGCCAGCAGCCCCAGCGGGGGGGCCCCAGATACGCAGTATTTT
NA | TRBJ2-7 | NA | TRBV9 | CASSVEAISFREQYF | TGTGCCAGCAGCGTAGAAGCGATTTCCTTTAGGGAGCAGTACTTC
NA | TRBJ2-7 | NA | TRBV4-2 | CASSQDLGGSYEQYF | TGTGCCAGCAGCCAAGATTTGGGCGGATCCTACGAGCAGTACTTC
few | TRBJ1-6 | NA | TRBV19 | CASSILDSNSPLHF | TGTGCCAGTAGTATACTGGACAGCAATTCACCCCTCCACTTT
NA | TRBJ1-2 | TRBD1 | TRBV5-1 | CASRPKDRGPVYGYTF | TGCGCCAGCAGACCCAAGGACAGGGGGCCAGTCTATGGCTACACCTTC
NA | TRBJ2-1 | NA | TRBV30 | CAWSQDNEQFF | TGTGCCTGGAGTCAGGACAATGAGCAGTTCTTC
once | TRBJ1-1 | TRBD1 | TRBV5-1 | CASSLGQGITEAFF | TGCGCCAGCAGCCTAGGACAGGGAATCACTGAAGCTTTCTTT
NA | TRBJ2-3 | NA | TRBV6-1 | CASSDPRLDTQYF | TGTGCCAGCAGTGATCCCCGACTGGATACGCAGTATTTT
NA | TRBJ1-3 | NA | TRBV2 | CASRGTASSGNTIYF | TGTGCCAGCAGGGGGACCGCCAGCTCTGGAAACACCATATATTTT
NA | TRBJ1-2 | NA | TRBV5-1 | CASSSIGQLMNYGYTF | TGCGCCAGCAGCTCGATCGGACAGCTGATGAACTATGGCTACACCTTC
once | TRBJ1-1 | TRBD1 | TRBV18 | CASSPPSGQGSPEAFF | TGTGCCAGCTCACCACCGTCGGGACAGGGGTCCCCTGAAGCTTTCTTT
NA | TRBJ2-3 | NA | TRBV11-3 | CASSLDQTDTQYF | TGTGCCAGCAGCTTAGACCAGACAGATACGCAGTATTTT
NA | TRBJ1-5 | NA | TRBV30 | CAWGGRDNQPQHF | TGTGCCTGGGGGGGGAGGGACAATCAGCCCCAGCATTTT
NA | TRBJ1-1 | TRBD1 | TRBV29-1 | CSAGDQGARMNTEAFF | TGCAGCGCCGGGGACCAGGGGGCTCGTATGAACACTGAAGCTTTCTTT
once | TRBJ1-1 | NA | TRBV15 | CATSGQGHLNTEAFF | TGTGCCACCAGCGGCCAGGGACACCTTAACACTGAAGCTTTCTTT
NA | TRBJ2-5 | TRBD1 | TRBV6-1 | CASSRTGLVETQYF | TGTGCCAGCAGTAGGACAGGGCTCGTGGAGACCCAGTACTTC
NA | TRBJ2-7 | NA | TRBV9 | CASSVDPGYEQYF | TGTGCCAGCAGCGTAGACCCTGGCTACGAGCAGTACTTC
NA | TRBJ2-1 | NA | TRBV2 | CASNGWTEEQFF | TGTGCCAGCAACGGATGGACCGAGGAGCAGTTCTTC
NA | TRBJ2-1 | NA | TRBV7-9 | CASGGRYYNEQFF | TGTGCCAGCGGGGGGCGATATTACAATGAGCAGTTCTTC
NA | TRBJ1-1 | NA | TRBV20-1 | CSASIWREAFF | TGCAGTGCTAGTATCTGGCGGGAAGCTTTCTTT
NA | TRBJ2-7 | TRBD2 | TRBV6-6 | CASSSQSGGYEQYF | TGTGCCAGCAGTTCGCAGTCCGGGGGGTACGAGCAGTACTTC
NA | TRBJ2-7 | NA | TRBV7-8 | CASSTREGLYEQYF | TGTGCCAGCAGCACACGAGAAGGGCTCTACGAGCAGTACTTC
NA | TRBJ2-7 | TRBD1 | TRBV6-6 | CASSYLQGVDIYEQYF | TGTGCCAGCAGTTATTTACAGGGGGTCGATATCTACGAGCAGTACTTC
NA | TRBJ1-2 | NA | TRBV6-6 | CASAPGSSNGYTF | TGTGCCAGCGCGCCGGGGTCTAGCAATGGCTACACCTTC
NA | TRBJ1-5 | NA | TRBV5-6 | CASSLAGGALQPQHF | TGTGCCAGCAGCTTGGCCGGGGGGGCGCTTCAGCCCCAGCATTTT
once | TRBJ2-1 | NA | TRBV18 | CASSPPSGAGVSYNEQFF | TGTGCCAGCTCCCCCCCCTCTGGAGCGGGCGTCTCCTACAATGAGCAGTTCTTC
NA | TRBJ2-7 | TRBD1 | TRBV6-5 | CASGGQDPYEQYF | TGTGCCAGCGGGGGACAGGACCCCTACGAGCAGTACTTC
NA | TRBJ2-5 | TRBD2 | TRBV6-6 | CASSGTSGAQETQYF | TGTGCCAGCAGTGGGACTAGCGGGGCACAAGAGACCCAGTACTTC
NA | TRBJ2-7 | NA | TRBV28 | CASSPPGDGAGNYEQYF | TGTGCCAGCAGTCCCCCCGGGGACGGGGCTGGGAACTACGAGCAGTACTTC
NA | TRBJ1-5 | NA | TRBV6-5 | CASSYRRQSNQPQHF | TGTGCCAGCAGTTATCGTAGACAGTCTAATCAGCCCCAGCATTTT
NA | TRBJ2-5 | NA | TRBV25-1 | CASSELLAAQETQYF | TGTGCCAGCAGTGAATTACTAGCAGCTCAAGAGACCCAGTACTTC
NA | TRBJ1-1 | NA | TRBV7-9 | CASKPNTMNTEAFF | TGTGCCAGCAAGCCGAATACTATGAACACTGAAGCTTTCTTT
NA | TRBJ1-6 | NA | TRBV2 | CASSEVGWQGFRTRNSPLHF | TGTGCCAGCAGTGAAGTTGGGTGGCAGGGGTTCCGTACTCGAAATTCACCCCTCCACTTT
few | TRBJ2-7 | NA | TRBV7-3 | CASSRDQAGEQYF | TGTGCCAGCAGCCGGGACCAGGCGGGCGAGCAGTACTTC
few | TRBJ1-1 | NA | TRBV6-6 | CASSYSSLAEAFF | TGTGCCAGCAGTTACTCGAGTCTGGCTGAAGCTTTCTTT
NA | TRBJ2-5 | NA | TRBV5-1 | CASSSGQQVNQETQYF | TGCGCCAGCAGTTCAGGACAACAGGTGAATCAAGAGACCCAGTACTTC
NA | TRBJ2-2 | NA | TRBV28 | CASSRYAGGATGELFF | TGTGCCAGCAGCCGTTACGCTGGGGGCGCGACCGGGGAGCTGTTTTTT
NA | TRBJ1-5 | NA | TRBV5-4 | CASSLGGQLSDQPQHF | TGTGCCAGCAGCTTGGGTGGACAACTCAGTGATCAGCCCCAGCATTTT
NA | TRBJ1-2 | NA | TRBV30 | CAWSASKFHVYGYTF | TGTGCCTGGAGTGCGTCTAAATTTCATGTCTATGGCTACACCTTC
NA | TRBJ1-4 | NA | TRBV7-9 | CASSLERTVDEKLFF | TGTGCCAGCAGCTTAGAGAGGACAGTCGATGAAAAACTGTTTTTT